Sequencing of this T cell receptor beta chain was carried out in a study of CD8 T cells in ankylosing spondylitis. Study-wide results and caveats: A number of the motif variants had already been described in reactive arthritis synovial fluid and blood. A TCR beta motif of 7 or 8 highly homologous variants appeared characteristic of ankylosing spondylitis blood.

This clonotype was found a few times. Its antigen is not identified. The CDR3 totals 13 residues. V shed 2 bases and J shed 5 bases, with 7 bases lying between them. CDR1 SGHNT and CDR2 YENEEA come from the germline V gene. One entry per CDR3 protein results from TCRdb running MiXCR on the 5' RACE reads. The table shows about 250,000 distinct CDR3 sequences, with roughly a tenth occurring only once. The sequencing sample was made of blood, either unsorted or a sorted T cell fraction (not recorded which). The gene calls are TRBV11-3 and TRBJ2-1, with D perhaps matching TRBD1 or TRBD2 (5 bases each). The receptor was isolated from a male donor with ankylosing spondylitis or in good health (not recorded which). The CDR3 is CASSLRGHNEQFF. The CDR3 bases are TGTGCCAGCAGCTTAAGGGGACACAATGAGCAGTTCTTC.